This T cell receptor (beta chain) was sequenced in a study of vaccination effects on CD4 cells after COVID-19. Repertoires were generated with immunoSEQ multiplex PCR, while TCRdb's copy carries only in-frame clones and drops some. The data show about 80,000 clones, with about three quarters seen just once and about 1% held by the top ten. Study-wide points: Clones arising from infection and from vaccination showed marked clonal contraction late after vaccination.

Germline V gene lookup returns CDR1 SGHTA and CDR2 FQGNSA. With V trimmed by 0 bases and J by 4 bases, 5 bases remained unmatched. CDR3 length: 15 amino acids. The sample holds one count of this clone. Its target is unknown. With the ViraFEST assay, the study expanded antigen-specific CD4+ T cells using viral peptide pools, then sequenced them. Culture proceeded for about ten days, and CD4+ T cells were then isolated. Participants completed two doses of the BNT162b2 or mRNA-1273 vaccine. Nucleocapsid antibodies were negative in the vaccine recipients, who had never had SARS-CoV-2 infection. Cultures used 2 million to 2.5 million PBMC per well, 9 to 10 IU/ml IL-2 and about 10 ug/ml peptides.

The material was CD4+ T cells from PBMCs cultured with HCoV-OC43 spike peptides, obtained after COVID-19 vaccination. Subset denoted: HCoV-OC43 spike overlapping peptide pool stimulation. J is TRBJ1-2 and V is TRBV7-2; 7 bases align to TRBD1. The clonotype originates from a human donor who received a COVID-19 vaccine. CDR3: CASSLAPGGGYGYTF. CDR3 DNA: TGTGCCAGCAGCTTAGCCCCAGGGGGGGGCTATGGCTACACCTTC.